This T cell receptor (beta chain) comes out of a study of T-cell reconstitution after alpha-beta-depleted transplantation in children. Preparation of the TCRbeta library used unique molecular identifiers. TCRdb independently ran MiXCR on the PCR reads; one entry per CDR3 protein. This sample has over 400,000 distinct CDR3 sequences, with roughly 43% found just once. Study conclusions and caveats: The high TCRbeta diversity at day 60 in some patients came from surviving recipient T cells and thymic progenitors.

As for this clonotype: What it binds is not known.

With 3 bases removed from V and 1 base from J, the gap between germline ends came to 7 bases. This CDR3 is 13 amino acids long. Germline CDR1 SGDLS, CDR2 YYNGEE. The clonotype originates from a girl between 2 and 10 years old with aplastic anemia, due to receive a stem cell transplant. This specimen consisted of PBMCs, obtained before TCRalphabeta/CD19-depleted stem cell transplant. The rearrangement joins TRBV9 to TRBJ2-5; D uncertain. CDR3 residues: CASSEGSQETQYF. The CDR3 coding sequence is TGTGCCAGCAGCGAGGGCTCCCAAGAGACCCAGTACTTC.